This T cell receptor beta chain originates from a study of control samples from healthy donors and cancer patients (dated by TCRdb to the early 2020s). Libraries came from the immunoSEQ multiplex PCR assay. Entries here come from immuneACCESS through TCRdb and include only in-frame sequences with V and J called. Some clones fail to appear in such tables; in the studies checked, an unresolved V gene covers under half of the shortfall, and the cause of the remainder is unknown. For this sample there are 170,000 or so clones; 85% to 95% appear just once. The ten top clones hold 1.4% to 1.5% of the sample. V lost 6 bases and J lost 0 bases; the stretch between them is 9 bases long. The CDR3 runs 14 residues from the cysteine to the phenylalanine. CDR3 DNA is the only sequence kept; it has 42 bases, read in frame from the first base. For this clone: Its target antigen remains unknown. No base qualities exist here, and no much larger clone lies one base off it.

The sample consisted of blood. Rearrangement joined TRBV23-1 to TRBJ1-3; the D gene identity is not certain. TRBV23-1 qualifies as an ORF whose function is uncertain. This TCR came from a man aged 18 to 30 in good health. The CDR3 protein is CASRNTLSGNTIYF. The sequenced DNA: TGCGCCAGCAGGAACACCCTCTCTGGAAACACCATATATTTT.